These T cell receptor beta chains were read from a single sample in a study of blood T cells in healthy people across ages. TCRdb called the 5' RACE reads again in MiXCR, with one record for every CDR3 protein. The sample consists of around 620,000 distinct CDR3 sequences, roughly 29% of them appearing once. Sample: blood. Every receptor here comes from a woman in her 70s in good health. CDR3s include the opening cysteine and the closing phenylalanine or tryptophan. Fields, in order: V gene, clone size, D gene, J gene, CDR3 DNA, CDR3 protein. The D gene is left open where the match is weak. Clone size is stated in some rows and not others, as once, few, many or a class when expanded.

TRBV5-5	few	NA	TRBJ1-2	TGTGCCAGCAGCTTGCAAACGGGTCGGCAGATCTATGGCTACACCTTC	CASSLQTGRQIYGYTF
TRBV20-1	few	NA	TRBJ2-5	TGCAGTGCTAGAAGACAGGAAGGGGCACAAGAGACCCAGTACTTC	CSARRQEGAQETQYF
TRBV20-1	NA	TRBD2	TRBJ2-3	TGCAGTGCTAGACCCTCACTAGCGGGAACAGATACGCAGTATTTT	CSARPSLAGTDTQYF
TRBV5-6	NA	NA	TRBJ1-1	TGTGCCAGCAGCTGGGGGGGGGTCCAGGGCACTGAAGCTTTCTTT	CASSWGGVQGTEAFF
TRBV11-3	many	NA	TRBJ2-5	TGTGCCAGCAGCCAAGGGGGGCCCAAAGAGACCCAGTACTTC	CASSQGGPKETQYF
TRBV9	few	NA	TRBJ2-2	TGTGCCAGCAGCGGGCCGGCGCCCGGGGAGCTGTTTTTT	CASSGPAPGELFF
TRBV7-2	NA	TRBD1	TRBJ2-3	TGTCCCAGCAGCCGCGATGGGACAGCCACAGATACGCAGTATTTT	CPSSRDGTATDTQYF
TRBV20-1	few	TRBD2	TRBJ2-7	TGCAGTGCGGAATTCGCGGGGGGGACCTACGAGCAGTACTTC	CSAEFAGGTYEQYF
TRBV30	few	NA	TRBJ1-1	TGTGCCTGGAGTCAATTTTCCCGAACAACGGCTTTCTTT	CAWSQFSRTTAFF
TRBV7-2	NA	NA	TRBJ1-2	TGTGCCAGCAGCTTAATTATGGCAGGCTACACCTTC	CASSLIMAGYTF
TRBV7-2	NA	NA	TRBJ1-6	TGTGCCAGCAGTCGAGGGTCGTGGTCCTATAATTCACCCCTCCACTTT	CASSRGSWSYNSPLHF
TRBV12-3/TRBV12-4	NA	NA	TRBJ2-5	TGTGCCAGCAGTTTAAGGGCACAGGGTGGGGAGACCCAGTACTTC	CASSLRAQGGETQYF
TRBV11-2	NA	TRBD1	TRBJ1-2	TGTGCCAGCGGCTCCGGGACAGGATTTTATGGCTACACCTTC	CASGSGTGFYGYTF
TRBV5-5	NA	NA	TRBJ1-2	TGTGCCAGCAGTTTGACAGATGACTATGGCTACACCTTC	CASSLTDDYGYTF
TRBV6-5	few	NA	TRBJ1-1	TGTGCCAGCAGACCCGGGGGGCCCATGAACACTGAAGCTTTCTTT	CASRPGGPMNTEAFF
TRBV18	few	NA	TRBJ2-1	TGTGCCAGCTCACCAGGGGGCGTTATCAATGAGCAGTTCTTC	CASSPGGVINEQFF
TRBV7-2	NA	NA	TRBJ1-1	TGTGCCAGCAGCTTAGTCTCTTATGGCAGGGAGAACACTGAAGCTTTCTTT	CASSLVSYGRENTEAFF
TRBV11-2	many	TRBD1	TRBJ1-2	TGTGCCAGCAGCTCTCACCGGGACAGTGATATCCATGGCTACACCTTC	CASSSHRDSDIHGYTF
TRBV7-9	NA	TRBD1	TRBJ1-2	TGTGCCAGCAGCTCTGAGACAGGGGGTTTCGGCTACACCTTC	CASSSETGGFGYTF
TRBV12-3/TRBV12-4	once	NA	TRBJ1-1	TGTGCCAGCAGTTTGTACGAAGAAGCTTTCTTT	CASSLYEEAFF
TRBV11-2	NA	NA	TRBJ2-3	TGTGCCAGCAGCTTGATTTCTAGCATGGCAGATACGCAGTATTTT	CASSLISSMADTQYF
TRBV12-3/TRBV12-4	many	NA	TRBJ2-3	TGTGCCAGCAGTCGACAGATCACAGATACGCAGTATTTT	CASSRQITDTQYF
TRBV11-2	few	NA	TRBJ1-4	TGTGTCAGCAGCCTCTCCCCATGGAGAGAAAATGAAAAACTGTTTTTT	CVSSLSPWRENEKLFF
TRBV7-9	NA	NA	TRBJ2-5	TGTGCCAGCAGCCGACCGGGACTGGTTGGGCAAGAGACCCAGTACTTC	CASSRPGLVGQETQYF
TRBV7-2	NA	TRBD1	TRBJ2-3	TGTGCCAGCAGCTTAGATAGACAGGGTCGCACAGATACGCAGTATTTT	CASSLDRQGRTDTQYF
TRBV6-1	NA	NA	TRBJ2-3	TGTGCCAGCAGCCAGTGGGGGTCAGATACGCAGTATTTT	CASSQWGSDTQYF
TRBV7-8	few	TRBD1	TRBJ1-2	TGTGCCAGCAGCTTGGAGACAGGGGGCTATGGCTACACCTTC	CASSLETGGYGYTF
TRBV24-1	NA	NA	TRBJ1-4	TGTGCCGCCAGTGTTTCGGGTATAGGTGAGGAAAAACTGTTTTTT	CAASVSGIGEEKLFF